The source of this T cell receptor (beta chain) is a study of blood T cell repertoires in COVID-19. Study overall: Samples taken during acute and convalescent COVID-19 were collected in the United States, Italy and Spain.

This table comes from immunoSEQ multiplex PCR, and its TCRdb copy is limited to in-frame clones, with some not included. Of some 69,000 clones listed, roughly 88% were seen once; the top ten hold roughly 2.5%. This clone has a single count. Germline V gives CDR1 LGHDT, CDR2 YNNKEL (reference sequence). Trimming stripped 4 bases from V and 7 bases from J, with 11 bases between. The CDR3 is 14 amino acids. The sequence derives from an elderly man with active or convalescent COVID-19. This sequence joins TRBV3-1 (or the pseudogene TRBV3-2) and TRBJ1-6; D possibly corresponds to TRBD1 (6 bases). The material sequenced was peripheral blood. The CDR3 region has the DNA TGTGCCAGCAGCCCTAGGACAGCGAATTCACCCCTCCACTTT. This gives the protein CASSPRTANSPLHF.